The present T cell receptor beta chain was sequenced within a study of neurological immune-mediated disorders. The cDNA came from 5'RACE with 10-nucleotide random UMIs. TCRdb re-analysed the 5' RACE reads in MiXCR, keeping a single row per CDR3 protein. Among more than 70,000 distinct CDR3 sequences listed, 17% were seen once. Volunteers from a blood bank in Maryland, USA, made up the healthy controls. For the unsorted libraries, 2 million PBMCs stored at -80 C served as input. The CDR3 is made up of 13 amino acids. V lost 7 bases and J lost 2; bases outside the gene matches: 2. Germline CDR1 and CDR2: LNHDA and SQIVND (reference sequence). Comment on this clonotype: As yet, its antigen is unknown.

Findings and limits, study-wide: Among expanded clones, no CDR3 amino acid sequences were shared across subjects, a pattern suggesting private repertoires in all groups.

The sequence came from a middle-aged woman in good health. The sample comprised PBMCs. The J gene is TRBJ1-2, the V gene TRBV19; 9 bases line up with TRBD1. The CDR3 is CASIDRGNYGYTF. The CDR3 DNA sequence: TGTGCCAGTATTGACAGGGGGAACTATGGCTACACCTTC.